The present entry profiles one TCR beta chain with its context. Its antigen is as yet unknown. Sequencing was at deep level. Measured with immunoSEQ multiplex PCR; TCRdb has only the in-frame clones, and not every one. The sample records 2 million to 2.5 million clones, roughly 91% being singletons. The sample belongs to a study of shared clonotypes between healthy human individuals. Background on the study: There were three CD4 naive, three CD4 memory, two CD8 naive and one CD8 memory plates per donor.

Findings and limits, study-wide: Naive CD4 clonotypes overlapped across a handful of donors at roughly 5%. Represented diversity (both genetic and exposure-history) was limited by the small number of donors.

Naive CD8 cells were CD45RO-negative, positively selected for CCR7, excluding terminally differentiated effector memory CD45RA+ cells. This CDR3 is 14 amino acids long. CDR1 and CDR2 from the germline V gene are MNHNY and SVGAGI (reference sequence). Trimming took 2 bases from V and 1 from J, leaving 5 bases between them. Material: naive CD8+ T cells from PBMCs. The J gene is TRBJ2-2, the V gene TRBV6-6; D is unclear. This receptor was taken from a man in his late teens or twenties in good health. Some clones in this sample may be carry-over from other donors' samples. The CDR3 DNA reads TGTGCCAGCAGTTACACGGAGAACACCGGGGAGCTGTTTTTT. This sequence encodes CASSYTENTGELFF.